These 7 T cell receptor beta chains were all obtained from the same sample, sequenced in a study of human T cells and chemical hapten exposure. Indicated time point: healthy volunteer bleed at 6 weeks. Sequencing started from total RNA isolated from unfractionated whole blood. TCRdb ran MiXCR on the RACE reads and lists one entry per CDR3 protein. The table has fewer than 85,000 distinct CDR3 sequences, over 6.5% seen once. Sequenced sample: whole blood. The receptors stem from a male donor in good health. Some clones in this sample may be carry-over from other donors' samples.

This clonotype was counted many times. J is TRBJ1-1 and V is TRBV20-1; weak D call: TRBD1 (5 bases). CDR3 length equals 13 residues. Trimming took 2 bases from V and 4 from J, leaving 11 bases between them. CDR1 is DFQATT, CDR2 SNEGSKA, per germline (reference sequence). The CDR3 nucleotides read TGCAGTGCTAGACGGCCCGGGGGCACTGAAGCTTTCTTT. It translates to CSARRPGGTEAFF.

The chain recombines TRBV12-3 or TRBV12-4 with TRBJ2-5; maybe TRBD1 (6 bases). CDR3 size: 14 residues. V was trimmed by 4 bases and J by 5 bases, leaving 14 bases between them. The CDR3: CASSSPGVRETQYF. Written as DNA, the CDR3 is TGTGCCAGCAGTTCCCCAGGGGTGAGGGAGACCCAGTACTTC.

This clonotype showed up just a few times. The J gene is TRBJ1-2, the V gene TRBV4-1; a possible D gene is TRBD1 (5 bases). V lost 2 bases, J lost 8 bases, and 15 bases lay in between. Germline loops: CDR1 MGHRA, CDR2 YSYEKL. This CDR3 region has 14 residues. CDR3 DNA sequence: TGCGCCAGCAGCCAACATACAAGGGGTTCCGGCTACACCTTC. It specifies CASSQHTRGSGYTF.

In its sample, this clonotype was seen a few times. The rearrangement links TRBV27 to TRBJ1-1; D uncertain. Germline V lookup: CDR1 MNHEY, CDR2 SMNVEV (reference sequence). The CDR3 length is 15 residues. The germline V and J ends were trimmed by 2 bases and 1 base, with 11 bases remaining between them. CDR3 residues: CASSLVQLRNTEAFF. The CDR3 coding sequence is TGTGCCAGCAGTTTAGTGCAGTTGCGGAACACTGAAGCTTTCTTT.

This clonotype was detected many times. This sequence joins TRBV29-1 and TRBJ2-7, with TRBD2 as a possible D gene (5 bases). This CDR3 region has 12 residues. Germline CDR1 and CDR2: SQVTM and ANQGSEA. The ends were cut back, 2 bases at V and 3 bases at J, with 8 bases in the middle. CDR3 coding DNA: TGCAGCGTTGAACTAGCCGACTACGAGCAGTACTTC. Translated: CSVELADYEQYF.

The chain uses TRBV29-1 and TRBJ2-1, with a tentative D call TRBD1 (6 bases). Germline V gene data show CDR1 as SQVTM and CDR2 as ANQGSEA. The CDR3 has 13 residues. The germline V and J ends were trimmed by 7 bases and 4 bases, with 14 bases remaining between them. CDR3 sequence (DNA): TGCAGCGCTCATTGGACAGAGTACAATGAGCAGTTCTTC. Amino acids: CSAHWTEYNEQFF.

This clonotype was detected a few times. The chain couples TRBV6-6 to TRBJ2-1, with D possibly TRBD2 on 5 matching bases. Trimming took 6 bases from V and 1 from J, leaving 13 bases between them. The CDR3 is 15 amino acids. Germline CDR1 reads MNHNY; CDR2 reads SVGAGI (reference sequence). The CDR3 DNA is TGTGCCAGCAGCCGCGGACTCGGATCCTACAATGAGCAGTTCTTC. It specifies CASSRGLGSYNEQFF.